One and the same sample provided the 21 T cell receptor beta chains below, sequenced in a study of T-cell reconstitution after alpha-beta-depleted transplantation in children. Researchers prepared the TCRbeta library using unique molecular identifiers, the study reports. TCRdb re-called the PCR reads with MiXCR, one entry per CDR3 protein. The repertoire holds hundreds of thousands of distinct CDR3 sequences, with 10% to 15% as singletons. The sequenced sample was PBMCs, mostly from graft donor cells, obtained 360 days after TCRalphabeta/CD19-depleted stem cell transplant. The receptors were gathered from a male patient between 5 and 17 years old who had a stem cell transplant for acute myeloid leukemia, so the T cells may come from the graft donor.

There are many counts of this clonotype. CDR3 in amino acids: CSSYWDEQFF. For the CDR3, the DNA is TGCAGCTCTTACTGGGATGAGCAGTTCTTC. The chain is built from TRBV29-1 and TRBJ2-1; D uncertain. Germline lookup yields CDR1 SQVTM and CDR2 ANQGSEA. The CDR3 has 10 amino acids. V gave up 8 bases and J gave up 8 bases, with 10 bases separating them.

As concerns this clonotype: A read error may be the cause here, since a much bigger clone is one base away. CDR3 amino acids: CASSLFTDRKETQYF. The CDR3 DNA reads as TGTGCCAGCAGTTTATTCACCGACAGAAAAGAGACCCAGTACTTC. The chain uses TRBV12-3 or TRBV12-4 and TRBJ2-5; D is perhaps TRBD1 (5 bases). The V end lost 2 bases, the J end lost 3 bases, and 13 bases lay between the germline ends. The CDR3 loop spans 15 amino acids.

This chain joins TRBV10-3 and TRBJ2-5; D unresolved. The germline V and J ends were trimmed by 3 bases and 1 base, with 9 bases remaining between them. Germline-derived CDR1 and CDR2 are ENHRY and SYGVKD. CDR3 length equals 14 residues. The CDR3 region has the DNA TGTGCCATCAGTGATCCGGCCTTCCAAGAGACCCAGTACTTC. It specifies CAISDPAFQETQYF.

This CDR3 reads CASSSARVLAKNIQYF. The CDR3 DNA follows: TGTGCCAGCAGCTCTGCCAGGGTCCTAGCCAAAAACATTCAGTACTTC. The chain employs TRBV5-8 and TRBJ2-4; maybe TRBD1 (5 bases). This CDR3 is built from 16 residues. Germline V gene lookup returns CDR1 SGHTS and CDR2 YDEGEE. V was cut by 3 bases and J by 0 bases, with 13 bases left in between.

The J gene is TRBJ2-1, the V gene TRBV5-1; D is perhaps TRBD1 (6 bases). Germline V gives CDR1 SGHRS, CDR2 YFSETQ. CDR3 length equals 15 residues. The V end was cut by 0 bases, the J end by 8 bases, with 15 bases between. The CDR3 region is CASSLGGQGSHEQFF. Written as DNA, the CDR3 is TGCGCCAGCAGCTTGGGGGGGCAGGGAAGCCATGAGCAGTTCTTC.

This clonotype was recorded at least ten times. The DNA of the CDR3 is TGTGCCAGCAGTCCCCGACTAGCCTACGAGCAGTACTTC. This translates into CASSPRLAYEQYF. This chain uses TRBV12-3 or TRBV12-4 with TRBJ2-7; tentatively, D is TRBD2 (6 bases). Trimming left V 5 bases short and J 2 bases short, with 10 bases between. The CDR3 extends over 13 amino acids.

This clonotype has only a few counts. At one boundary the junction diverges from the germline segment, which might be a read error. The CDR3 loop reads CSASDQPQHF. The CDR3 bases are TGCAGTGCTAGCGATCAGCCCCAGCATTTT. J is TRBJ1-5 and V is TRBV20-1; no reliable D call. The length of the CDR3 is 10 residues. Germline CDR1 DFQATT, CDR2 SNEGSKA (reference sequence).

This clonotype was detected only a few times. The J gene is TRBJ2-7, the V gene TRBV9, with D possibly matching TRBD2 (5 bases). CDR3 length: 14 residues. In germline, CDR1 is SGDLS, CDR2 YYNGEE. V was clipped by 3 bases and J by 1 base, with 11 bases between them. CDR3 bases: TGTGCCAGCAGCGCCGAACTAGGGTCCTACGAGCAGTACTTC. Translation: CASSAELGSYEQYF.

V usage is TRBV6-5 and J usage is TRBJ2-2, with 7 positions matching TRBD2. V gave up 10 bases and J gave up 5 bases; unmatched junction bases: 4. Germline CDR1 reads MNHEY; CDR2 reads SVGAGI. The CDR3 extends over 12 amino acids. The CDR3: CAINSGTGELFF. The CDR3 DNA reads TGTGCCATCAATAGCGGGACCGGGGAGCTGTTTTTT.

In this sample, this clonotype turned up a few times. This chain connects TRBV7-2 to TRBJ2-5; D is ambiguous. The CDR3 is made up of 15 amino acids. The germline V gene encodes CDR1 SGHTA and CDR2 FQGNSA. V was clipped by 6 bases and J by 3 bases, with 17 bases between them. The CDR3 is CASSPKVPGKETQYF. In DNA form, the CDR3 reads TGTGCCAGCAGTCCTAAGGTTCCGGGTAAAGAGACCCAGTACTTC.

J is TRBJ2-1 and V is TRBV5-6; D gene ambiguous. V lost 2 bases to trimming and J lost 6 bases, with 18 bases between them. Germline V CDR1 and CDR2: SGHDT, YYEEEE. The CDR3 spans 16 residues. The CDR3 region is CASSFAPTISSNEQFF. The CDR3 bases are TGTGCCAGCAGCTTCGCCCCTACCATATCTTCCAATGAGCAGTTCTTC.

The chain combines TRBV12-3 or TRBV12-4 with TRBJ2-2; weak D call: TRBD2 (5 bases). Trimming took 3 bases from V and 4 from J, leaving 15 bases between them. This CDR3 spans 16 amino acids. CDR3 sequence (DNA): TGTGCCAGCAGTTTTTGGGTATTCGGGGTCACCGGGGAGCTGTTTTTT. This gives the protein CASSFWVFGVTGELFF.

This clonotype was picked up a small number of times. This chain connects TRBV20-1 to TRBJ1-5, with 8 bases matching TRBD1. V shed 7 bases, J shed 5 bases, and the junction held 10 bases outside the gene matches. The CDR3 has 14 amino acids. Germline loops: CDR1 DFQATT, CDR2 SNEGSKA (reference sequence). For the CDR3, the DNA is TGCAGTGTACCAGGGGGCAGGTTGGATCAGCCCCAGCATTTT. It yields the protein CSVPGGRLDQPQHF.

V is TRBV19 and J is TRBJ2-1, with D hard to call. Germline CDR1 and CDR2: LNHDA and SQIVND (reference sequence). The V end was cut by 4 bases, the J end by 0 bases, with 7 bases between. The CDR3 loop spans 14 amino acids. This chain's CDR3 is CASSTYLSYNEQFF. The CDR3 coding sequence is TGTGCCAGTAGTACTTACCTCTCCTACAATGAGCAGTTCTTC.

J is TRBJ2-7 and V is TRBV12-3 or TRBV12-4; D may match TRBD1 or TRBD2 (6 bases each). The ends were cut back, 3 bases at V and 4 bases at J, with 19 bases in the middle. The CDR3 sequence is 16 residues long. The CDR3 region has the DNA TGTGCCAGCAGTTTTTGGGCGGGAACAGGGTCATACGAGCAGTACTTC. Amino acid sequence: CASSFWAGTGSYEQYF.

The chain recombines TRBV7-2 with TRBJ2-7, with D perhaps TRBD2 (6 bases). CDR1 is SGHTA and CDR2 is FQGNSA in the germline V gene. V was clipped by 5 bases and J by 4 bases, with 15 bases between them. The CDR3 contains 14 residues. DNA of the CDR3: TGTGCCAGCAGCGCTCGAGCGGGTGTATACGAGCAGTACTTC. It is translated as CASSARAGVYEQYF.

The table lists this clonotype with many counts. The chain has TRBV12-3 or TRBV12-4 and TRBJ2-7; TRBD1 matches at 7 bases. Unmatched junction bases numbered 6, after V lost 0 bases and J lost 4 bases. This CDR3 has 15 amino acids. The CDR3 loop reads CASSLADREGYEQYF. In DNA, the CDR3 is TGTGCCAGCAGTTTAGCTGACAGGGAAGGGTACGAGCAGTACTTC.

V is TRBV7-9 and J is TRBJ1-1, with D possibly TRBD1 on 5 matching bases. With 3 bases removed from V and 11 bases from J, the gap between germline ends came to 19 bases. Germline CDR1 SEHNR, CDR2 FQNEAQ (reference sequence). The CDR3 sequence is 14 residues long. The CDR3, as DNA: TGTGCCAGCAGCTTGATGGGGACCAGCTTGGGGGCTTTCTTT. This codes for CASSLMGTSLGAFF. Together with reference TRBV7-9 and TRBJ1-1, the CDR3 gives the full variable domain: DTGVSQNPRHKITKRGQNVTFRCDPISEHNRLYWYRQTLGQGPEFLTYFQNEAQLEKSRLLSDRFSAERPKGSFSTLEIQRTEQGDSAMYLCASSLMGTSLGAFFGQGTRLTVV.

About this clonotype: The CDR3 does not close with the conserved phenylalanine or tryptophan, likely indicating a read error. This chain joins TRBV20-1 and TRBJ2-2; 7 bases align to TRBD2. Looked up from germline, CDR1 is DFQATT and CDR2 is SNEGSKA (reference sequence). The V segment lost 5 bases and the J segment 0 bases; nucleotides outside the gene matches: 12. The CDR3 is 17 amino acids. As DNA, the CDR3 is TGCAGTGCTGGGAGACTAGCTCACCTCGCGAACACCGGGGAGCTGTTTGTT. Translation: CSAGRLAHLANTGELFV.

This chain connects TRBV25-1 to TRBJ2-1; D unclear. Germline CDR1 and CDR2: MGHDK and SYGVNS. The ends were cut back, 1 base at V and 0 bases at J, with 13 bases in the middle. There are 17 residues in the CDR3. The CDR3 region has the DNA TGTGCCAGCAGTGAATGGCACGGGCCTAGCTCCTACAATGAGCAGTTCTTC. It yields the protein CASSEWHGPSSYNEQFF. Drawing the rest from reference TRBV25-1 and TRBJ2-1, the complete variable domain is EADIYQTPRYLVIGTGKKITLECSQTMGHDKMYWYQQDPGMELHLIHYSYGVNSTEKGDLSSESTVSRIRTEHFPLTLESARPSHTSQYLCASSEWHGPSSYNEQFFGPGTRLTVL.

This clonotype has ten or more counts. This chain joins TRBV12-3 or TRBV12-4 and TRBJ2-1, with a weak D call TRBD1 (7 bases). This CDR3 contains 16 residues. V was shortened by 2 bases and J by 7 bases, with 18 bases between the two germline ends. The CDR3 region has the DNA TGTGCCAGCAGTTTATTGCCGTTGACAGGGAGGAATGAGCAGTTCTTC. It encodes CASSLLPLTGRNEQFF.